Below are 21 T cell receptor beta chains sequenced from a single sample in a study of shared clonotypes between healthy human individuals. Naive CD8 isolation took CD45RO-negative cells positively selected for CCR7 and excluded terminally differentiated effector memory CD45RA+ cells. TCRdb's copy holds only in-frame clones and misses some; the assay was immunoSEQ multiplex PCR. The top ten clones hold 1.5% to 2% of a sample with about 2.1 million clones, roughly 93% of them seen once. The sequenced material came from naive CD8+ T cells from PBMCs. These receptor sequences come from a man younger than 30 in good health. Some clones in this sample may be carry-over from other donors' samples.

V is TRBV5-1 and J is TRBJ2-1; TRBD2 matches 12 bases. The CDR3 has 18 residues. After removal of 0 bases from V and 5 bases from J, the junction contained 9 bases not matched to a gene. Germline V gene lookup returns CDR1 SGHRS and CDR2 YFSETQ. The CDR3 DNA follows: TGCGCCAGCAGCTTGGGAGTACTAGCGGGAGGACCGGACAATGAGCAGTTCTTC. It yields the protein CASSLGVLAGGPDNEQFF.

The chain links TRBV4-3 to TRBJ2-1, with TRBD2 matching 8 bases. In germline, CDR1 is LGHNA, CDR2 YSLEER. Germline trimming cut 4 bases from V and 0 bases from J; bases unmatched to any gene: 8. The CDR3 loop spans 17 amino acids. This chain's CDR3 is CASSPEGSGSSYNEQFF. In nucleotides, the CDR3 is TGCGCCAGCAGCCCGGAAGGGAGCGGGAGCTCCTACAATGAGCAGTTCTTC.

The chain carries TRBV29-1 and TRBJ2-1; D is undetermined. Trimming left V 0 bases short and J 8 bases short, with 11 bases between. The CDR3 runs 13 residues. The V gene's germline CDR1 is SQVTM and CDR2 ANQGSEA. CDR3 nucleotides: TGCAGCGTTGAAGATCGTTTGGGATATGAGCAGTTCTTC. Translating gives CSVEDRLGYEQFF.

This clone was observed a single time. This chain joins TRBV5-4 and TRBJ2-3; no reliable D call. The CDR3 length is 15 residues. With 0 bases removed from V and 3 bases from J, the gap between germline ends came to 11 bases. CDR1 SGHNT and CDR2 YYREEE come from the germline V gene (reference sequence). As DNA, the CDR3 is TGTGCCAGCAGCTTGGGGCAGGTGTCGACAGATACGCAGTATTTT. Translating it yields CASSLGQVSTDTQYF.

Concerning this clone itself: Other DNA sequences in the same sample also yield this CDR3. The V call is TRBV6-1, the J call TRBJ2-7, with TRBD1 as a possible D gene (7 bases). With 3 bases removed from V and 4 bases from J, the gap between germline ends came to 10 bases. Per the germline V gene, CDR1 is MNHNS and CDR2 is SASEGT. The CDR3 consists of 13 residues. This chain's CDR3 is CASSDRGAYEQYF. In DNA form, the CDR3 reads TGTGCCAGCAGTGACAGGGGGGCTTACGAGCAGTACTTC.

V usage is TRBV19 and J usage is TRBJ2-7, with D tentatively TRBD2 (6 bases). Per germline, CDR1 LNHDA and CDR2 SQIVND (reference sequence). V lost 5 bases and J 0 bases, leaving 11 bases between the germline ends. The CDR3 extends over 14 amino acids. In nucleotides, the CDR3 is TGTGCCAGTAGTGCGGGACGCCTCTCCTACGAGCAGTACTTC. Its protein is CASSAGRLSYEQYF.

To note about this clone: Other DNA sequences from this sample encode an identical CDR3 as well. The chain couples TRBV27 to TRBJ1-1; possible D gene TRBD1, 6 bases. Trimming pared 2 bases from V and 1 base from J, leaving 8 bases between. Per the germline V gene, CDR1 is MNHEY and CDR2 is SMNVEV (reference sequence). There are 14 residues in the CDR3. The CDR3 here is CASSLLDRNTEAFF. The DNA of the CDR3 is TGTGCCAGCAGTTTACTGGACAGGAACACTGAAGCTTTCTTT.

This clone was found once. The V and J genes are TRBV4-3 and TRBJ1-2; D remains ambiguous. V dropped 1 base and J dropped 2 bases, with 14 bases sitting between them. Germline values: CDR1 LGHNA, CDR2 YSLEER. The CDR3 has 16 residues. CDR3 loop: CASSQAWAGENYGYTF. The CDR3 bases are TGCGCCAGCAGCCAAGCGTGGGCAGGCGAAAACTATGGCTACACCTTC.

The V gene is TRBV5-1, the J gene TRBJ2-3; 10 bases match TRBD2. Trimming removed 4 bases from V and 0 bases from J; junction bases left unmatched: 14. The CDR3 is 19 amino acids. Looked up from germline, CDR1 is SGHRS and CDR2 is YFSETQ. CDR3 protein: CASSPDVWTSGSSTDTQYF. In DNA form, the CDR3 reads TGCGCCAGCAGCCCAGACGTATGGACTAGCGGCTCTAGCACAGATACGCAGTATTTT. Full variable domain (remainder filled in from reference TRBV5-1 and TRBJ2-3): KAGVTQTPRYLIKTRGQQVTLSCSPISGHRSVSWYQQTPGQGLQFLFEYFSETQRNKGNFPGRFSGRQFSNSRSEMNVSTLELGDSALYLCASSPDVWTSGSSTDTQYFGPGTRLTVL.

The chain combines TRBV29-1 with TRBJ1-1; D may be TRBD1 (5 bases). Trimming left V 6 bases short and J 3 bases short, with 29 bases between. This CDR3 contains 18 residues. CDR1 is SQVTM, CDR2 ANQGSEA, per germline. CDR3 nucleotide sequence: TGCAGCGTGGGGCCGGTGAAGGGCTCGGTCAGACTCGACACTGAAGCTTTCTTT. This sequence encodes CSVGPVKGSVRLDTEAFF.

In its sample, this clone was seen once. The chain has TRBV2 and TRBJ2-1; D may match TRBD1 or TRBD2 (5 bases each). CDR1 is SNHLY and CDR2 is FYNNEI in the germline V gene. The CDR3 runs to 16 residues. V dropped 4 bases and J dropped 1 base, with 14 bases sitting between them. CDR3 in amino acids: CASSVVPGTSYNEQFF. CDR3 bases: TGTGCCAGCAGTGTTGTGCCCGGGACGTCCTACAATGAGCAGTTCTTC.

Turning to this clone: The same CDR3 arises from other DNA sequences in this sample as well. The chain combines TRBV27 with TRBJ2-7; D uncertain. The CDR3 is made up of 13 amino acids. V dropped 2 bases and J dropped 4 bases, with 9 bases sitting between them. Germline V gene lookup returns CDR1 MNHEY and CDR2 SMNVEV (reference sequence). Written as DNA, the CDR3 is TGTGCCAGCAGTTTAACCTCCCGTTACGAGCAGTACTTC. As protein: CASSLTSRYEQYF.

The chain employs TRBV27 and TRBJ1-4; D may be TRBD1 (6 bases). Trimming removed 1 base at V and 10 bases at J, with 13 bases between. Germline CDR1 MNHEY, CDR2 SMNVEV (reference sequence). This CDR3 has 14 amino acids. As DNA, the CDR3 is TGTGCCAGCAGTTTATGGAACAGGGAAGGAAAACTGTTTTTT. Its translation: CASSLWNREGKLFF.

V and J are TRBV5-6 and TRBJ1-1; D is unresolved. Trimming shortened V by 1 base and J by 2 bases, and 9 bases separated the two germline ends. CDR1 is SGHDT and CDR2 is YYEEEE in the germline V gene. The CDR3 is made up of 14 amino acids. The CDR3: CASSLTASNTEAFF. As DNA, the CDR3 is TGTGCCAGCAGCTTGACGGCAAGTAACACTGAAGCTTTCTTT.

The J gene is TRBJ1-1, the V gene TRBV19; D is undetermined. CDR3 size: 14 residues. Trimming took off 3 bases at V and 3 bases at J, with 11 bases between the two ends. Germline V gene sequence: CDR1 LNHDA, CDR2 SQIVND (reference sequence). The CDR3 DNA reads as TGTGCCAGTAGTATGCGGTCTGCCCACACTGAAGCTTTCTTT. Protein product: CASSMRSAHTEAFF. The full variable domain, its missing parts supplied by reference TRBV19 and TRBJ1-1, is DGGITQSPKYLFRKEGQNVTLSCEQNLNHDAMYWYRQDPGQGLRLIYYSQIVNDFQKGDIAEGYSVSREKKESFPLTVTSAQKNPTAFYLCASSMRSAHTEAFFGQGTRLTVV.

Remarks on this clone: Distinct nucleotide sequences in the sample also encode this CDR3. The chain links TRBV11-2 to TRBJ2-1; D possibly corresponds to TRBD1 (6 bases). V lost 5 bases to trimming and J lost 4 bases, with 9 bases between them. The CDR3 length is 13 residues. Looked up from germline, CDR1 is SGHAT and CDR2 is FQNNGV. As DNA, the CDR3 is TGTGCCAGCAGCCTGACAGGATACAATGAGCAGTTCTTC. Translation: CASSLTGYNEQFF.

The chain is built from TRBV5-6 and TRBJ2-7, with D perhaps assigned TRBD1 or TRBD2 (5 bases each). This CDR3 has 14 amino acids. The germline V gene encodes CDR1 SGHDT and CDR2 YYEEEE. V lost 4 bases to trimming and J lost 2 bases, with 13 bases between them. This CDR3 is CASSGTNSAYEQYF. The DNA for the CDR3 is TGTGCCAGCAGCGGGACCAACAGCGCCTACGAGCAGTACTTC.

This chain uses TRBV29-1 with TRBJ2-5, with D uncertain. The V and J ends lost 6 bases and 2 bases respectively, with 13 bases between them. This CDR3 is built from 13 residues. The germline gives CDR1 SQVTM, CDR2 ANQGSEA. CDR3: CSVNLGRQETQYF. The CDR3 region has the DNA TGCAGCGTGAACTTGGGTAGGCAAGAGACCCAGTACTTC.

The rearrangement uses TRBV6-1 and TRBJ2-7, with D possibly being TRBD1 (6 bases). The V and J ends lost 6 bases and 2 bases respectively, with 17 bases between them. CDR1 MNHNS and CDR2 SASEGT come from the germline V gene. CDR3 length: 15 amino acids. CDR3 sequence (DNA): TGTGCCAGCAGCGACGAGGACAGAGTTACCTACGAGCAGTACTTC. This sequence encodes CASSDEDRVTYEQYF.

In this sample, this clone turned up once. The chain recombines TRBV7-2 with TRBJ2-1, with unresolved D. The CDR3 has 18 amino acids. Germline V gives CDR1 SGHTA, CDR2 FQGNSA. Trimming pared 5 bases from V and 3 bases from J, leaving 23 bases between. CDR3 bases: TGTGCCAGCAGCCTCCCGCTGTTGATAGCAGATTACTACAATGAGCAGTTCTTC. Protein: CASSLPLLIADYYNEQFF.

The chain couples TRBV5-1 to TRBJ1-1; no definite D call. The CDR3 is 13 residues long. V lost 2 bases and J 8 bases, leaving 13 bases between the germline ends. Germline lookup yields CDR1 SGHRS and CDR2 YFSETQ. The CDR3 here is CASSFGRGNEAFF. CDR3 DNA sequence: TGCGCCAGCAGCTTCGGTAGAGGGAACGAAGCTTTCTTT.